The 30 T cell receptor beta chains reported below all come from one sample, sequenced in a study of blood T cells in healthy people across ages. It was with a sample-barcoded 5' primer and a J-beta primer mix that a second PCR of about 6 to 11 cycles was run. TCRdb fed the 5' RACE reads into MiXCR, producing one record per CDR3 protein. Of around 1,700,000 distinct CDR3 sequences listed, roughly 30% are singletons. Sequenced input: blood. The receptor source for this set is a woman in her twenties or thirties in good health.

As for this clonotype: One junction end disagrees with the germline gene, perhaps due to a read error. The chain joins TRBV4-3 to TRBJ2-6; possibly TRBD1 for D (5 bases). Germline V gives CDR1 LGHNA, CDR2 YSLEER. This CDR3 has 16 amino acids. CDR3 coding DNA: TGCGCCGGCAGCCCAATCCAGGGTACTGGGGCCAACGTCCTGACTTTC. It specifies CAGSPIQGTGANVLTF.

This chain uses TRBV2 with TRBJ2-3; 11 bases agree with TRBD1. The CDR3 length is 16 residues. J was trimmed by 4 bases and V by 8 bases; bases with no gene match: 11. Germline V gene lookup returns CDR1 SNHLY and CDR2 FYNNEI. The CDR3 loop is CASRGPDRGLSDTQYF. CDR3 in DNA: TGTGCCAGCCGAGGGCCGGACAGGGGGCTATCAGATACGCAGTATTTT.

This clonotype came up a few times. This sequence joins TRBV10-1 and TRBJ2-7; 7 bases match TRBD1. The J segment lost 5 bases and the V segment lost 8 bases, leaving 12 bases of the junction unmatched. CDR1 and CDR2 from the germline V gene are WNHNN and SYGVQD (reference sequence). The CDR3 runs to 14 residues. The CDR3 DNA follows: TGCGCCAGCGCAGAAGACAGGGTGAACGACGAGCAGTACTTC. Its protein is CASAEDRVNDEQYF.

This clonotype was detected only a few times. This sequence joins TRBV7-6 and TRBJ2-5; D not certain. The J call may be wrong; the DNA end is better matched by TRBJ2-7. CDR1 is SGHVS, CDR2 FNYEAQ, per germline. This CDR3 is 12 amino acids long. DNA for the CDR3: TGTGCCAGCAGGTCGGGCTTCGGCGAGCAGTACTTC. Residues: CASRSGFGEQYF.

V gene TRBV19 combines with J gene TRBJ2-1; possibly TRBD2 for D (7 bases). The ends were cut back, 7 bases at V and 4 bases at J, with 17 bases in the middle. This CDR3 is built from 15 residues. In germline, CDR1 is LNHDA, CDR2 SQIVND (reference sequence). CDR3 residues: CASTAGHYLYNEQFF. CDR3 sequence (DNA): TGTGCCAGTACAGCGGGACACTACCTTTACAATGAGCAGTTCTTC.

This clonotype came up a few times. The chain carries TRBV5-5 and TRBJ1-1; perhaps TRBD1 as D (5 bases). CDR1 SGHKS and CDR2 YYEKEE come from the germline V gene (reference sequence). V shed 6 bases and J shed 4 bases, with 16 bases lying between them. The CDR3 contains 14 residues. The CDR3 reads CASKTVWGGTEAFF. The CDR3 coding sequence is TGTGCCAGCAAAACTGTCTGGGGCGGCACTGAAGCTTTCTTT.

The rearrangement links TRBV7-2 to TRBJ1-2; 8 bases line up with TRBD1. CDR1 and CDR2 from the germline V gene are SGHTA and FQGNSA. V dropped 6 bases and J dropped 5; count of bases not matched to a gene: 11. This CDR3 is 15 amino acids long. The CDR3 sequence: CASRARTGTGYGYTF. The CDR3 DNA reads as TGTGCCAGCAGGGCGAGAACCGGGACAGGATATGGCTACACCTTC.

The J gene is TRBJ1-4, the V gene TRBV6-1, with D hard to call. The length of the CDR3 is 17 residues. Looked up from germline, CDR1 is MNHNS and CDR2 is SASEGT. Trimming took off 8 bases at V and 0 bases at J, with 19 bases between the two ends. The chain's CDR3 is CASLPPFRAATNEKLFF. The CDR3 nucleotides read TGTGCCAGCCTGCCCCCTTTCCGGGCGGCAACTAATGAAAAACTGTTTTTT.

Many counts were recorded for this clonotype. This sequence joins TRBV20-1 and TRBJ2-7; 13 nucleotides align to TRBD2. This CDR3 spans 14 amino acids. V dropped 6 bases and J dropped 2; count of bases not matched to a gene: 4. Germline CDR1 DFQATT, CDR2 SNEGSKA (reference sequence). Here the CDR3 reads CSASGTSGTYEQYF. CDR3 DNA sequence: TGCAGTGCATCGGGGACTAGCGGGACCTACGAGCAGTACTTC.

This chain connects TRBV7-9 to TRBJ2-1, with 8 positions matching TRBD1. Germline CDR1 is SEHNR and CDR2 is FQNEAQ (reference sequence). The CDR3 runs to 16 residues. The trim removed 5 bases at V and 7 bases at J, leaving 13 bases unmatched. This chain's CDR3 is CASSDYLRGRENEQFF. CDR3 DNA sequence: TGTGCCAGCAGCGACTACCTCAGGGGGCGCGAAAATGAGCAGTTCTTC. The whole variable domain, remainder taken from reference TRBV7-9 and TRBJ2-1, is DTGVSQNPRHKITKRGQNVTFRCDPISEHNRLYWYRQTLGQGPEFLTYFQNEAQLEKSRLLSDRFSAERPKGSFSTLEIQRTEQGDSAMYLCASSDYLRGRENEQFFGPGTRLTVL.

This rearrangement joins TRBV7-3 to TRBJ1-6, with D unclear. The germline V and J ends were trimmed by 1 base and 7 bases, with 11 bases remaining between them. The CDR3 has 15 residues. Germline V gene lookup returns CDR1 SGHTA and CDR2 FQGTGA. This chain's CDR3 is CASSLSVGQNSPLHF. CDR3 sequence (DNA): TGTGCCAGCAGCTTAAGCGTCGGCCAAAATTCACCCCTCCACTTT.

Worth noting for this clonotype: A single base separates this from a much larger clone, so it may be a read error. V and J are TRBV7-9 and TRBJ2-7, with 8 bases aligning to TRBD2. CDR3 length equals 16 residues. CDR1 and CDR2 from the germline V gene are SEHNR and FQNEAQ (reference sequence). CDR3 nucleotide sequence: TGTGCCAGCAGCCCCCTGGGCGGGGGGAGCTCCTACGAGCAGGACTTC. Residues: CASSPLGGGSSYEQDF.

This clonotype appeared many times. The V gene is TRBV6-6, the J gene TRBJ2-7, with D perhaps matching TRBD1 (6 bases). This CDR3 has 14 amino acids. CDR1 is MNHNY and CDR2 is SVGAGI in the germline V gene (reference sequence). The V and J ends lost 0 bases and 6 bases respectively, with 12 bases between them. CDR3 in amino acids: CASSYSDRPLEQYF. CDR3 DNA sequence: TGTGCCAGCAGTTACTCTGACAGGCCCCTCGAGCAGTACTTC.

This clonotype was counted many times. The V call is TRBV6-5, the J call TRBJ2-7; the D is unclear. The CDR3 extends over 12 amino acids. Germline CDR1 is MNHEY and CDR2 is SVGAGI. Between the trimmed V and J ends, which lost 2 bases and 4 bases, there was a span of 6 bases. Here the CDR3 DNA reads TGTGCCAGCAGTTACAATGGGTACGAGCAGTACTTC. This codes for CASSYNGYEQYF.

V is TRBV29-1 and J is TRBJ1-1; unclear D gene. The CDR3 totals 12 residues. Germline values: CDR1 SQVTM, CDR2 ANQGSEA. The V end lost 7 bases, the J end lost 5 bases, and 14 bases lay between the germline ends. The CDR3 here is CSAKSSGTEAFF. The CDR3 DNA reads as TGCAGCGCCAAGTCCTCGGGTACTGAAGCTTTCTTT.

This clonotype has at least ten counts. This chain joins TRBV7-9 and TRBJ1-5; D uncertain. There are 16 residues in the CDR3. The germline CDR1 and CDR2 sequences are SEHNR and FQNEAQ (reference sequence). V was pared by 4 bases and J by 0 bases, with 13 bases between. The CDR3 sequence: CASSSSDGYSNQPQHF. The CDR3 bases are TGTGCCAGCAGCTCATCGGACGGGTATAGCAATCAGCCCCAGCATTTT.

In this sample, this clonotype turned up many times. The CDR3, as DNA: TGCGCCAGCTGGATCGACATCGGCACCCCCTACGAGCAGTACTTC. This sequence encodes CASWIDIGTPYEQYF. V usage is TRBV5-1 and J usage is TRBJ2-7; D remains ambiguous. The ends were cut back, 7 bases at V and 2 bases at J, with 19 bases in the middle. Germline V gives CDR1 SGHRS, CDR2 YFSETQ. This CDR3 is 15 amino acids long.

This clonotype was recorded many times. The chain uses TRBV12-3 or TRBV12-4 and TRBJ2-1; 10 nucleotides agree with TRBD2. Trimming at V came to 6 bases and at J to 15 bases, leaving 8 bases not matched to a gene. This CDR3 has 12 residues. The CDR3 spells CASSSLAGRPFF. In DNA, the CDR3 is TGTGCCAGCAGCTCACTAGCGGGAAGGCCGTTCTTC.

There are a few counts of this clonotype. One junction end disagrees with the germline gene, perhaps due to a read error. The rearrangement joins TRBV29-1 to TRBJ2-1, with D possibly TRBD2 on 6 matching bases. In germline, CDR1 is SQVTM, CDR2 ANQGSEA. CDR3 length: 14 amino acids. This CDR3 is CSVQEGGSYNEQFF. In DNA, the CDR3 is TGCAGCGTTCAAGAGGGAGGATCCTACAATGAGCAGTTCTTC.

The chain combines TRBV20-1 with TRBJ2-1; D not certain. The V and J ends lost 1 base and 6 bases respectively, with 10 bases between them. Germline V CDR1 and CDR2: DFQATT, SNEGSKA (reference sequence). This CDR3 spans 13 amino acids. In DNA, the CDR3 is TGCAGTGCTAGAGGCTTTGACGGCAATGAGCAGTTCTTC. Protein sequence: CSARGFDGNEQFF.

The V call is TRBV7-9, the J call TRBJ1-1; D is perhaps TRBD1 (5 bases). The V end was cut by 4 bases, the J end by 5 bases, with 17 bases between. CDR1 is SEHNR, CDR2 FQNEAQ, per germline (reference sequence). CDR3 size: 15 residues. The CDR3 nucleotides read TGTGCCAGCAGCTCGGTTGAAGGGGCGAGAACTGAAGCTTTCTTT. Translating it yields CASSSVEGARTEAFF.

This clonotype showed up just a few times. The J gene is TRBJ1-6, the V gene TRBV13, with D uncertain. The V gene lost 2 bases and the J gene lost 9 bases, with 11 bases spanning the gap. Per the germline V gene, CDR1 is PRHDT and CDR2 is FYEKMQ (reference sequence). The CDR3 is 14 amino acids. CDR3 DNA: TGTGCCAGCAGCTTACGGGCAGTCGCTTCACCCCTCCACTTT. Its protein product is CASSLRAVASPLHF.

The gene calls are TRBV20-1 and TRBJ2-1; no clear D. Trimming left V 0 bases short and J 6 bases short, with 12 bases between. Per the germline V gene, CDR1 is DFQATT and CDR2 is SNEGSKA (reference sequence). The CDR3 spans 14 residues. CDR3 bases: TGCAGTGCTAGAGAACCGTCTAATCTCAATGAGCAGTTCTTC. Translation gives CSAREPSNLNEQFF.

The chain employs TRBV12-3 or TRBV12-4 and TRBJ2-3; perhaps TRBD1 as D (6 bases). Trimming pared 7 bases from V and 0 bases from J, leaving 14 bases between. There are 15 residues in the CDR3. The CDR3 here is CASTRGGPSTDTQYF. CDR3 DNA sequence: TGTGCCAGCACCCGTGGGGGCCCTAGCACAGATACGCAGTATTTT.

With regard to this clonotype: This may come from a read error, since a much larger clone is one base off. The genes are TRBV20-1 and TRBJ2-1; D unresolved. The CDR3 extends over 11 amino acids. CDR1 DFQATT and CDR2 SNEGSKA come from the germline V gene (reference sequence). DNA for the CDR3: TGCGGTACTAAAGACTACAATGAGCAGTTCTTC. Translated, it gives CGTKDYNEQFF.

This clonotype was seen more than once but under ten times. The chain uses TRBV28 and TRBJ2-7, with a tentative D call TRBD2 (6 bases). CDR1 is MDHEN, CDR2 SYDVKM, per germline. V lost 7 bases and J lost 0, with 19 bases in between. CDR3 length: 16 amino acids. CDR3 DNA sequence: TGTGCCAGCACCCTGGTGGGCGGGGCAAGCTCCTACGAGCAGTACTTC. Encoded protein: CASTLVGGASSYEQYF.

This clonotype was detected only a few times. CDR3 coding DNA: TGCAGTGCTAGATACAGACAGGGGGCAGGTGGAAACACCATATATTTT. It yields the protein CSARYRQGAGGNTIYF. This chain links TRBV20-1 with TRBJ1-3; 10 bases map to TRBD1. The trim removed 2 bases at V and 3 bases at J, leaving 7 bases unmatched. The CDR3 totals 16 residues. Germline CDR1 is DFQATT and CDR2 is SNEGSKA (reference sequence).

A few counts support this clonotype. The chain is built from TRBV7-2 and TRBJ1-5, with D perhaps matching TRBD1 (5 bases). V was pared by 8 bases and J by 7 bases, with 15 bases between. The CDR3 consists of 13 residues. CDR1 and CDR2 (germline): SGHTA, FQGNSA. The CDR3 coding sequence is TGTGCCAGCGGCTCGGGGGAACGACAGCCCCAGCATTTT. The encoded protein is CASGSGERQPQHF.

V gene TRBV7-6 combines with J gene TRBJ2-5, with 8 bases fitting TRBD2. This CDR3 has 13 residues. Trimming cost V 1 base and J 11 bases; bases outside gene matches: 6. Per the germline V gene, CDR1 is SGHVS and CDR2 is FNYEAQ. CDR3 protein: CASSLERGREQYF. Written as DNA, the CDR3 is TGTGCCAGCAGCTTAGAGCGGGGGAGGGAGCAGTACTTC.

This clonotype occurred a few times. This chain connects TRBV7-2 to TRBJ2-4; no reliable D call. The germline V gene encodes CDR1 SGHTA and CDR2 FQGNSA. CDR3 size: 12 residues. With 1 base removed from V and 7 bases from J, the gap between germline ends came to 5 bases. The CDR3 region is CASSLGANIQYF. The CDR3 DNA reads TGTGCCAGCAGCTTAGGTGCTAACATTCAGTACTTC.